Below, 18 T cell receptor beta chains from the same sample are listed, as sequenced in a study of beta chain features in type 1 diabetes. All of the isolated RNA was reverse transcribed, so expressed TCRB transcripts were sequenced. Only in-frame clones appear in the TCRdb table, and some are missing; sequencing was by immunoSEQ multiplex PCR. In the table there are under 950,000 clones, roughly 17% of which are singletons. Sequenced: naive CD4+ T cells from blood. These receptors all come from a woman aged 18-29 years in good health.

This clone was recorded a few times. The V and J genes are TRBV6-5 and TRBJ2-3, with D unresolved. The V gene lost 3 bases and the J gene lost 1 base, with 14 bases spanning the gap. Germline CDR1 reads MNHEY; CDR2 reads SVGAGI. CDR3 length: 16 residues. The CDR3 sequence is CASSYSARPGTDTQYF. The DNA of the CDR3 is TGTGCCAGCAGTTATTCTGCTAGACCGGGCACAGATACGCAGTATTTT.

This clone was seen a handful of times. V gene TRBV25-1 combines with J gene TRBJ2-1; a possible D gene is TRBD2 (6 bases). The CDR3 consists of 16 residues. V lost 6 bases, J lost 0 bases, and 15 bases lay in between. CDR1 and CDR2 (germline): MGHDK, SYGVNS. The CDR3 is CASSLAGSFSYNEQFF. The CDR3 DNA sequence: TGTGCCAGCAGCCTAGCCGGGAGTTTCTCCTACAATGAGCAGTTCTTC.

This clone has only a few counts. As DNA, the CDR3 is TGCAGCGTTGAAGATCTTCTCGGGACAGTAACATTGACTAACTATGGCTACACCTTC. Translated: CSVEDLLGTVTLTNYGYTF. This sequence joins TRBV29-1 and TRBJ1-2, with 7 nucleotides matching TRBD1. The CDR3 covers 19 residues. Germline V lookup: CDR1 SQVTM, CDR2 ANQGSEA. With 0 bases clipped from V and 0 bases from J, the junction kept 16 bases outside the gene matches.

This chain connects TRBV21-1 to TRBJ1-2. TRBV21-1 counts as a pseudogene. The CDR3 is 18 amino acids. In nucleotides, the CDR3 is TGTGCCAGCAGCCTCCCGGGAACAGTCCGGCTGGTCATGCGGGGCTACACCTTC. Protein product: CASSLPGTVRLVMRGYTF.

As to this clone: Different DNA sequences within this sample yield the same CDR3. This chain connects TRBV2 to TRBJ2-7; D might be TRBD1 (5 bases). Trimming pared 6 bases from V and 4 bases from J, leaving 10 bases between. This CDR3 region has 12 residues. Germline values: CDR1 SNHLY, CDR2 FYNNEI. The CDR3 here is CASRLDSYEQYF. CDR3 coding DNA: TGTGCCAGCAGGCTAGACAGTTACGAGCAGTACTTC.

The chain is built from TRBV28 and TRBJ1-1; maybe TRBD1 (5 bases). The ends were cut back, 3 bases at V and 11 bases at J, with 13 bases in the middle. Germline V gives CDR1 MDHEN, CDR2 SYDVKM. This CDR3 has 12 amino acids. CDR3 sequence: CASSLSGGYAFF. DNA for the CDR3: TGTGCCAGCAGTTTGTCGGGGGGTTATGCTTTCTTT.

The chain is built from TRBV2 and TRBJ2-7; D tentatively fits TRBD1 or TRBD2 (5 bases each). Germline V gene lookup returns CDR1 SNHLY and CDR2 FYNNEI. The CDR3 spans 14 residues. The ends were cut back, 4 bases at V and 3 bases at J, with 13 bases in the middle. The CDR3 sequence is CASSVSGQLYEQYF. CDR3 nucleotide sequence: TGTGCCAGCAGTGTCAGCGGACAACTCTACGAGCAGTACTTC.

For this clone: With a much larger clone just one base away, this may be a read error. The chain combines TRBV11-2 with TRBJ1-1, with TRBD1 as a possible D gene (6 bases). The V gene's germline CDR1 is SGHAT and CDR2 FQNNGV. With 5 bases removed from V and 1 base from J, the gap between germline ends came to 8 bases. This CDR3 region has 13 residues. CDR3 DNA sequence: TGTGCCAGCAGCGCACAGGGGAACACTGAAGCTTTCTTT. This gives the protein CASSAQGNTEAFF.

The J gene is TRBJ2-3, the V gene TRBV6-5; tentatively, D is TRBD2 (5 bases). This CDR3 has 13 amino acids. Germline V gene sequence: CDR1 MNHEY, CDR2 SVGAGI. The V end lost 6 bases, the J end lost 2 bases, and 9 bases lay between the germline ends. The CDR3 nucleotides read TGTGCCAGCAGGAGCGGATACACAGATACGCAGTATTTT. Translated: CASRSGYTDTQYF.

This clone has a handful of counts. J is TRBJ2-3 and V is TRBV7-9, with TRBD2 identical over 9 bases. The CDR3 is made up of 18 amino acids. The germline V gene has CDR1 SEHNR and CDR2 FQNEAQ (reference sequence). Trimming removed 1 base from V and 0 bases from J; junction bases left unmatched: 8. The chain's CDR3 is CASSLGASGVPSTDTQYF. The CDR3 nucleotides are TGTGCCAGCAGCTTAGGGGCTAGCGGGGTTCCTAGCACAGATACGCAGTATTTT.

The rearrangement links TRBV27 to TRBJ1-1, with a tentative D call TRBD1 (5 bases). Per germline, CDR1 MNHEY and CDR2 SMNVEV (reference sequence). The CDR3 runs 13 residues. Trimming stripped 8 bases from V and 8 bases from J, with 18 bases between. The chain's CDR3 is CASRNPPGDEAFF. DNA for the CDR3: TGTGCCAGCCGCAACCCTCCCGGGGACGAAGCTTTCTTT.

This clone has more than one count but fewer than ten. The CDR3 DNA reads TGTGCCAGCAGTGAAGCCGCAGGGTCAACATTCTTC. Protein: CASSEAAGSTFF. The V call is TRBV2, the J call TRBJ2-1; D may be TRBD1 (5 bases). Per germline, CDR1 SNHLY and CDR2 FYNNEI. The CDR3 covers 12 residues. The V end was cut by 0 bases, the J end by 16 bases, with 13 bases between.

V and J are TRBV9 and TRBJ2-5; maybe TRBD2 (7 bases). V lost 3 bases to trimming and J lost 9 bases, with 15 bases between them. CDR1 SGDLS and CDR2 YYNGEE come from the germline V gene. This CDR3 spans 13 amino acids. The CDR3 coding sequence is TGTGCCAGCAGCGCCTTGCAGGGGAGGGCCCAGTACTTC. It specifies CASSALQGRAQYF. Using reference TRBV9 and TRBJ2-5 for the parts outside the CDR3, the full variable domain is DSGVTQTPKHLITATGQRVTLRCSPRSGDLSVYWYQQSLDQGLQFLIQYYNGEERAKGNILERFSAQQFPDLHSELNLSSLELGDSALYFCASSALQGRAQYFGPGTRLLVL.

The V gene is TRBV5-1, the J gene TRBJ2-1; 7 bases agree with TRBD1. The CDR3 covers 15 residues. Germline V gene lookup returns CDR1 SGHRS and CDR2 YFSETQ. J gave up 1 base and V 2 bases, and 3 bases lay outside the gene matches. CDR3 DNA: TGCGCCAGCAGCTTCGGACAGGTTTCCTACAATGAGCAGTTCTTC. Protein: CASSFGQVSYNEQFF.

The chain combines TRBV6-6 with TRBJ2-5, with 10 bases that match TRBD2. Losses at the gene ends were 5 bases for V and 5 bases for J; bases not matched to a gene: 11. Germline lookup yields CDR1 MNHNY and CDR2 SVGAGI (reference sequence). This CDR3 is built from 16 residues. CDR3 nucleotide sequence: TGTGCCAGCAGTCCTAGCGGGAGATCTAGTCGGGAGACCCAGTACTTC. Translating gives CASSPSGRSSRETQYF.

V and J are TRBV5-6 and TRBJ2-7, with no clear D. This CDR3 comprises 12 residues. V was cut by 2 bases and J by 2 bases, with 5 bases left in between. The V gene's germline CDR1 is SGHDT and CDR2 YYEEEE. CDR3 amino acids: CASSFSTYEQYF. The CDR3 DNA reads TGTGCCAGCAGCTTTAGTACCTACGAGCAGTACTTC. The full variable domain, in which reference TRBV5-6 and TRBJ2-7 provide the parts outside the CDR3, is DAGVTQSPTHLIKTRGQQVTLRCSPKSGHDTVSWYQQALGQGPQFIFQYYEEEERQRGNFPDRFSGHQFPNYSSELNVNALLLGDSALYLCASSFSTYEQYFGPGTRLTVT.

This clone was observed a handful of times. The chain has TRBV23-1 and TRBJ2-5; unclear D gene. TRBV23-1 is filed as an ORF, its function uncertain. Between the trimmed V and J ends, which lost 1 base and 4 bases, there was a span of 28 bases. This CDR3 spans 20 amino acids. CDR3 region: CASSQCRSGYPSQQSETQYF. The CDR3 DNA reads TGCGCCAGCAGTCAATGTCGCTCCGGGTATCCGTCGCAACAATCAGAGACCCAGTACTTC.

The chain uses TRBV7-2 and TRBJ2-7; 10 nucleotides agree with TRBD1. The CDR3 has 16 residues. Looked up from germline, CDR1 is SGHTA and CDR2 is FQGNSA. The V gene end was trimmed by 1 base and the J gene end by 4 bases; junction bases not matched to a gene: 7. The CDR3 region has the DNA TGTGCCAGCAGCTTAGAGGGCGGGACAGGGGCATACGAGCAGTACTTC. It is translated as CASSLEGGTGAYEQYF.